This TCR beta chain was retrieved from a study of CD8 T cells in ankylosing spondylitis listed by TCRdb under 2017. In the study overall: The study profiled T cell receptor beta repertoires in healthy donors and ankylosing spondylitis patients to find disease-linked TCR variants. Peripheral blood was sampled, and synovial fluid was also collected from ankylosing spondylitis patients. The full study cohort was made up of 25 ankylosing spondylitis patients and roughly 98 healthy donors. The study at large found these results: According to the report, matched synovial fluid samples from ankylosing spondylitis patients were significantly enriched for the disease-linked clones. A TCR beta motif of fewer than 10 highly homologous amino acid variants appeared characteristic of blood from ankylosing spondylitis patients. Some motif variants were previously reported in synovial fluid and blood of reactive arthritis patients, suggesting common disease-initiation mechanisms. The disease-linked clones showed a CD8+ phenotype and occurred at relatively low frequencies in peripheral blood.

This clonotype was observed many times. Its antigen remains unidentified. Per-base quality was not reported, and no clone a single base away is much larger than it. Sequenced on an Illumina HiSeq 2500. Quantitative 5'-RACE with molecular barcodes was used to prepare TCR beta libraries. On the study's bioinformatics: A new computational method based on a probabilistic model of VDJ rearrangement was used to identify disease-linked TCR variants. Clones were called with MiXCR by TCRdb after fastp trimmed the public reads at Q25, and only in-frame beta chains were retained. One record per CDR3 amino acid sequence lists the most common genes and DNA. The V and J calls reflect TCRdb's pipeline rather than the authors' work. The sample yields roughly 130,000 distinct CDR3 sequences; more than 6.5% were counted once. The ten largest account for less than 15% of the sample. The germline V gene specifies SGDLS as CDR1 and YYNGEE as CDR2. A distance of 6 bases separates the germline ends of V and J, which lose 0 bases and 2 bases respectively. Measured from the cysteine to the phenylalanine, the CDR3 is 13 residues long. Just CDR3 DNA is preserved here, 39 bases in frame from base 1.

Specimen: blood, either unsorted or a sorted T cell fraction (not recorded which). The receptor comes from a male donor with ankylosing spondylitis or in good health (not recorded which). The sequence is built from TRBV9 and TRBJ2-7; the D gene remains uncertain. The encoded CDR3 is CASSVGQTYEQYF. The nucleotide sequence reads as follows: TGTGCCAGCAGCGTAGGCCAGACCTACGAGCAGTACTTC. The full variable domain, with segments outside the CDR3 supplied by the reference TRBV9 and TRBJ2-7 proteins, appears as DSGVTQTPKHLITATGQRVTLRCSPRSGDLSVYWYQQSLDQGLQFLIQYYNGEERAKGNILERFSAQQFPDLHSELNLSSLELGDSALYFCASSVGQTYEQYFGPGTRLTVT.